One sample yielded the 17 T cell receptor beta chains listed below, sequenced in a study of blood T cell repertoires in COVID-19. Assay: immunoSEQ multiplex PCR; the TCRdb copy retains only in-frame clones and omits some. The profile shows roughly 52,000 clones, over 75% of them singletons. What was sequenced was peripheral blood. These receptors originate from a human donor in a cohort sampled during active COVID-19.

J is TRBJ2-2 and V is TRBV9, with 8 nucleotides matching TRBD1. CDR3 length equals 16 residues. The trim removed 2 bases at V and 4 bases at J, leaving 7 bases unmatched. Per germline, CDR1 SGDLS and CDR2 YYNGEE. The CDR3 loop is CASSVSDREVTGELFF. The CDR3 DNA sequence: TGTGCCAGCAGCGTCTCGGACAGGGAGGTCACCGGGGAGCTGTTTTTT.

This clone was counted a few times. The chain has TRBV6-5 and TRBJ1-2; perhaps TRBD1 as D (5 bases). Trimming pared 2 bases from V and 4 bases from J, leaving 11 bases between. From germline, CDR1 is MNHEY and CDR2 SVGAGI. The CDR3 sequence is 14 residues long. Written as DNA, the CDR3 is TGTGCCAGCAGTTACCGCCAGGGCCCCTATGGCTACACCTTC. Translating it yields CASSYRQGPYGYTF.

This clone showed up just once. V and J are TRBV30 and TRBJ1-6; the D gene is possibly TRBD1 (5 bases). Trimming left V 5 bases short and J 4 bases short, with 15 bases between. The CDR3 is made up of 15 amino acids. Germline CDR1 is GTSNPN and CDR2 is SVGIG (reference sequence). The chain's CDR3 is CAWQRVGDYNSPLHF. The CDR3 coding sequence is TGTGCCTGGCAGAGAGTAGGGGATTATAATTCACCCCTCCACTTT.

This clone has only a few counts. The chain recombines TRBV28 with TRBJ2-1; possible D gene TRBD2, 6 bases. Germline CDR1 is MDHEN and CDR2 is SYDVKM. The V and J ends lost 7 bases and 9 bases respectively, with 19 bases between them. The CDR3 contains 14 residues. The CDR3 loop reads CASILTSGNGEQFF. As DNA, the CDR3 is TGTGCCAGCATCCTGACTAGTGGAAACGGTGAGCAGTTCTTC.

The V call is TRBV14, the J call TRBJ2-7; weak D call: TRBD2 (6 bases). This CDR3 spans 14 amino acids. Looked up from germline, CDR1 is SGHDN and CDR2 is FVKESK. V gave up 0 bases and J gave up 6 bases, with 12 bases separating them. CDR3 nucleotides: TGTGCCAGCAGCCAAGATACTAGCCTCCGCGAGCAGTACTTC. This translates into CASSQDTSLREQYF.

The CDR3 loop is CAWSVGGSNTEAFF. As DNA, the CDR3 is TGTGCCTGGAGTGTCGGGGGTTCGAACACTGAAGCTTTCTTT. The chain employs TRBV30 and TRBJ1-1; perhaps TRBD1 as D (5 bases). The ends were cut back, 0 bases at V and 1 base at J, with 9 bases in the middle. The CDR3 has 14 residues. Looked up from germline, CDR1 is GTSNPN and CDR2 is SVGIG (reference sequence).

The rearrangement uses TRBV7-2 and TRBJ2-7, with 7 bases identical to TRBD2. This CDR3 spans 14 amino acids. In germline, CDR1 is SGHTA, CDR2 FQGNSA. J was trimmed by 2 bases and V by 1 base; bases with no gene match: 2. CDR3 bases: TGTGCCAGCAGCTTAGAAGGACTAGCCTACGAGCAGTACTTC. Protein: CASSLEGLAYEQYF.

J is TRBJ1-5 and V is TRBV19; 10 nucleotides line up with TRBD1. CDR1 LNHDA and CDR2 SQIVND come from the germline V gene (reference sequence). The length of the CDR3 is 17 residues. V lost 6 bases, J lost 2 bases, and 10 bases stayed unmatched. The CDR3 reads CASSEGTGVFGNQPQHF. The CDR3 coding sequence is TGTGCCAGTAGCGAAGGGACAGGGGTTTTCGGCAATCAGCCCCAGCATTTT.

The CDR3 region has the DNA TGTGCCAGCAGTTCCCTCGCCTACAATGAGCAGTTCTTC. As protein: CASSSLAYNEQFF. The V call is TRBV12-3 or TRBV12-4, the J call TRBJ2-1, with D uncertain. The V gene lost 4 bases and the J gene lost 2 bases, with 6 bases spanning the gap. The CDR3 length is 13 residues.

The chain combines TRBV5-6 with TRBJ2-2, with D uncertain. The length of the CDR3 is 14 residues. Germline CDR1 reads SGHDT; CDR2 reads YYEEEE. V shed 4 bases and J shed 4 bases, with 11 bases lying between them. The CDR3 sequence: CASSPVETTGELFF. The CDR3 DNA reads TGTGCCAGCAGCCCTGTGGAGACCACCGGGGAGCTGTTTTTT. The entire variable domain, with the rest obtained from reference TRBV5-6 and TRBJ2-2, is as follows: DAGVTQSPTHLIKTRGQQVTLRCSPKSGHDTVSWYQQALGQGPQFIFQYYEEEERQRGNFPDRFSGHQFPNYSSELNVNALLLGDSALYLCASSPVETTGELFFGEGSRLTVL.

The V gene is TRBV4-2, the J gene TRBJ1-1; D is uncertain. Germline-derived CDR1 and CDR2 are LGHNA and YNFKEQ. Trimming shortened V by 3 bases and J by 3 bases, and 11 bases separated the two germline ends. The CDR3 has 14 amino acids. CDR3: CASSQRERDTEAFF. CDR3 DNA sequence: TGTGCCAGCAGCCAGCGAGAAAGAGACACTGAAGCTTTCTTT.

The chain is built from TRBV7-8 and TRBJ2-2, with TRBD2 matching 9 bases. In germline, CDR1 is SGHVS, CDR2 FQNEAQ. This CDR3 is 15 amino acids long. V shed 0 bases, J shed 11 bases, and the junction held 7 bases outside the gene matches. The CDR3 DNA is TGTGCCAGCAGCTTAGCTGCTAGCGGGATATTCGAGCTGTTTTTT. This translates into CASSLAASGIFELFF.

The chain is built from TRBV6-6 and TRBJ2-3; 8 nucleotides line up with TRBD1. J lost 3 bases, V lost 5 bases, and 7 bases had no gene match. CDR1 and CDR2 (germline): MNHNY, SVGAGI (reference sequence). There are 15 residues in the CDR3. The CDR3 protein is CASSGGTGRTDTQYF. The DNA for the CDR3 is TGTGCCAGCAGTGGGGGGACAGGTCGGACAGATACGCAGTATTTT.

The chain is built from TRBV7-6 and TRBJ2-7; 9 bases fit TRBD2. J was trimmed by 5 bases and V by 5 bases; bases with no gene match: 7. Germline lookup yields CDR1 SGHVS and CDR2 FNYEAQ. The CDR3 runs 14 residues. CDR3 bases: TGTGCCAGCAGCCCCATAGCGGGAGTTCACGAGCAGTACTTC. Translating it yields CASSPIAGVHEQYF.

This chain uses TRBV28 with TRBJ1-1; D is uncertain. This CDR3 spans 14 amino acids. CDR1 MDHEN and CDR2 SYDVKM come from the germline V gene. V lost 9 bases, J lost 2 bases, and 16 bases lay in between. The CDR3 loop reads CASKTRGRNTEAFF. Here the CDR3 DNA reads TGTGCCAGTAAAACTCGTGGGAGAAACACTGAAGCTTTCTTT.

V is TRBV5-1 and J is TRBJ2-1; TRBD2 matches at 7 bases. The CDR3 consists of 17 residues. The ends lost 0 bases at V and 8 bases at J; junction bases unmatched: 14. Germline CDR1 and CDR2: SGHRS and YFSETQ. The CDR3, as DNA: TGCGCCAGCAGCTTGGCCGCGAGTGCTAGCGGAGGGGATGAGCAGTTCTTC. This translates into CASSLAASASGGDEQFF. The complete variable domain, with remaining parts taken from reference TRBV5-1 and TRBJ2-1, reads KAGVTQTPRYLIKTRGQQVTLSCSPISGHRSVSWYQQTPGQGLQFLFEYFSETQRNKGNFPGRFSGRQFSNSRSEMNVSTLELGDSALYLCASSLAASASGGDEQFFGPGTRLTVL.

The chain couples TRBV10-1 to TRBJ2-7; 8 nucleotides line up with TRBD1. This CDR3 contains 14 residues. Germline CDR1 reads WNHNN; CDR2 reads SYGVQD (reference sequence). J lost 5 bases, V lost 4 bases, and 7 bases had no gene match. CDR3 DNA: TGCGCCAGCAGTGCCCGGACAGGGAAAGACGAGCAGTACTTC. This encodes CASSARTGKDEQYF.